The 5 T cell receptor beta chains below were found in one sample sequenced in a study of CD8 T cells in ankylosing spondylitis. Study outcomes and limitations: It appeared that ankylosing spondylitis blood was characterized by a TCR beta motif of fewer than ten highly homologous variants.

Their cognate antigens are unknown. From the 5' RACE reads, TCRdb called clonotypes with MiXCR, one entry per CDR3 protein. The table has 450,000 to 550,000 distinct CDR3 sequences, roughly 5% seen once. The specimen was blood, either unsorted or a sorted T cell fraction (not recorded which). Receptor source: a male donor with ankylosing spondylitis.

This clonotype appeared many times. This chain uses TRBV28 with TRBJ2-7; D is unresolved. V lost 8 bases to trimming and J lost 1 base, with 15 bases between them. Germline loops: CDR1 MDHEN, CDR2 SYDVKM. The CDR3 covers 14 residues. CDR3 DNA: TGTGCCAGCCATATCCCTGGCCGATCCTACGAGCAGTACTTC. It translates to CASHIPGRSYEQYF.

Here the CDR3 reads CASSPRRDYMNTEAFF. In DNA form, the CDR3 reads TGTGCCAGCAGCCCTCGACGGGACTACATGAACACTGAAGCTTTCTTT. The chain links TRBV11-2 to TRBJ1-1; a weak D match, TRBD1 (5 bases). Per germline, CDR1 SGHAT and CDR2 FQNNGV. The CDR3 sequence is 16 residues long. V gave up 5 bases and J gave up 0 bases, with 16 bases separating them.

This clonotype was detected many times. The chain employs TRBV6-1 and TRBJ1-2; 9 bases are shared with TRBD1. The CDR3 is 14 amino acids. V dropped 6 bases and J dropped 6; count of bases not matched to a gene: 8. Germline values: CDR1 MNHNS, CDR2 SASEGT. CDR3 DNA: TGTGCCAGCAGCGGACAGGGGTATGGAGATGGCTACACCTTC. Protein sequence: CASSGQGYGDGYTF.

This clonotype was observed at least ten times. The rearrangement links TRBV29-1 to TRBJ2-3; 8 bases match TRBD2. The CDR3 consists of 16 residues. Trimming at V came to 7 bases and at J to 2 bases, leaving 14 bases not matched to a gene. Per germline, CDR1 SQVTM and CDR2 ANQGSEA. The CDR3 loop reads CSALGGSGTPTDTQYF. CDR3 sequence (DNA): TGCAGCGCCCTGGGAGGTAGCGGGACGCCCACAGATACGCAGTATTTT.

The gene calls are TRBV20-1 and TRBJ2-1; 9 nucleotides agree with TRBD2. The V gene's germline CDR1 is DFQATT and CDR2 SNEGSKA (reference sequence). This CDR3 has 13 amino acids. J lost 7 bases, V lost 4 bases, and 5 bases had no gene match. CDR3 coding DNA: TGCAGTGCTATGGCGGGGGGGCCGAATGAGCAGTTCTTC. This translates into CSAMAGGPNEQFF.